This T cell receptor (beta chain) was sequenced in a study of OX40 agonist ivuxolimab in advanced cancers. Study summary: Participants could have had prior anti-PD-1, anti-PD-L1 or anti-CTLA-4 therapy, and around 43% had some.

CDR3 length equals 18 residues. Germline CDR1 SEHNR, CDR2 FQNEAQ (reference sequence). Trimming cost V 5 bases and J 3 bases, with 23 bases left between them. The method was immunoSEQ multiplex PCR; TCRdb's version includes in-frame clones alone and lacks a portion of them. The table includes approximately 100,000 clones, approximately 85% detected once. The sample here was CD4+ or CD8+ T cells sorted from blood, taken in a trial of the OX40 agonist ivuxolimab. The source of this sequence is an adult with an advanced solid tumor such as melanoma, head and neck, liver or kidney cancer. This sequence joins TRBV7-9 and TRBJ1-3, with a possible D match to TRBD1 (6 bases). CDR3 amino acids: CASSMSPSQGLGGNTIYF. The CDR3 DNA sequence: TGTGCCAGCAGCATGAGCCCCTCCCAGGGGTTAGGTGGAAACACCATATATTTT.